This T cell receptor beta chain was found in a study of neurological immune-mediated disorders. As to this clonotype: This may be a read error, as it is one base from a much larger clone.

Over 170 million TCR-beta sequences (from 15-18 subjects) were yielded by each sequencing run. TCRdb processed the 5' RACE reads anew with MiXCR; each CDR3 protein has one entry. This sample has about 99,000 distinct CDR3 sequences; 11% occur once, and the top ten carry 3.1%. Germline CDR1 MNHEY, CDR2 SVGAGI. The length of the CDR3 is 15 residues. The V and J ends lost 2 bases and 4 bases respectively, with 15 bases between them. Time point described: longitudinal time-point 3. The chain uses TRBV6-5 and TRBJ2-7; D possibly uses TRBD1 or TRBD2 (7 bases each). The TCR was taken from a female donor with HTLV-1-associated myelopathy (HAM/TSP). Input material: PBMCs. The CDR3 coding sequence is TGTGCCAGCAGTTACGGGGTGCAGGGGGGGTACGAGCAGTACTTC. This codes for CASSYGVQGGYEQYF.